The TCR beta chain described here comes from a study of T-cell reconstitution after alpha-beta-depleted transplantation in children. This clonotype was observed at least ten times. At one end the junction does not follow the germline gene, possibly because of a read error. The CDR3 contains 13 residues. Germline lookup yields CDR1 SEHNR and CDR2 FQNEAQ (reference sequence). Unique molecular identifiers were incorporated during preparation of the TCRbeta library. TCRdb re-called the PCR reads through MiXCR, storing one row per CDR3 protein. The table records over 550,000 distinct CDR3 sequences, approximately 10% of them present only once.

The chain uses TRBV7-9 and TRBJ2-5; TRBD1 might be the D (6 bases). The clonotype was recovered from a human donor who donated a stem cell graft to a child with acute myeloid leukemia. This specimen consisted of PBMCs from the stem cell graft donor, obtained from the stem cell graft. In DNA form, the CDR3 reads TGCGCCAGCAGCTTGAAGGGGGTGGAGACCCAGTACTTC. Translating it yields CASSLKGVETQYF.